Below, 6 T cell receptor beta chains from the same sample are listed, as sequenced in a study of shared clonotypes between healthy human individuals. Produced via immunoSEQ multiplex PCR; TCRdb's table is partial and in-frame only. The sample has more than 450,000 clones, 60% to 85% seen once. Material for sequencing was PBMCs. The receptor source for this set is a woman between 35 and 50 years old in good health. Some clones in this sample may be carry-over from other donors' samples.

CDR3 DNA: TGTGCCAGCAGCGCCTACTACGAGCAGTACTTC. It translates to CASSAYYEQYF. The chain uses TRBV2 and TRBJ2-7, with D unclear. The CDR3 extends over 11 amino acids. Germline-derived CDR1 and CDR2 are SNHLY and FYNNEI. V dropped 6 bases and J dropped 3 bases, with 6 bases sitting between them.

The chain uses TRBV19 and TRBJ2-5; no firm D call. CDR1 is LNHDA and CDR2 is SQIVND in the germline V gene (reference sequence). The CDR3 extends over 13 amino acids. Trimming removed 3 bases at V and 4 bases at J, with 9 bases between. CDR3 sequence (DNA): TGTGCCAGTAGTATCCATGGACGAGAGACCCAGTACTTC. Its translation: CASSIHGRETQYF.

The CDR3, as DNA: TGTGCCAGCTCACTGGACAGGGCTTATGGCTACACCTTC. Its protein product is CASSLDRAYGYTF. V usage is TRBV18 and J usage is TRBJ1-2; 8 bases line up with TRBD1. Trimming removed 4 bases from V and 5 bases from J; junction bases left unmatched: 3. Germline V gene lookup returns CDR1 KGHSH and CDR2 LQKENI. This CDR3 is 13 amino acids long.

The chain is built from TRBV4-2 and TRBJ2-2; D is possibly TRBD1 or TRBD2 (7 bases each). Germline CDR1 LGHNA, CDR2 YNFKEQ. The CDR3 extends over 17 amino acids. Trimming removed 3 bases at V and 6 bases at J, with 20 bases between. CDR3 in amino acids: CASSHTGTQGGPGELFF. The CDR3 nucleotides read TGTGCCAGCAGCCATACCGGGACTCAGGGGGGGCCCGGGGAGCTGTTTTTT.

The V gene is TRBV2, the J gene TRBJ1-3, with D unclear. In germline, CDR1 is SNHLY, CDR2 FYNNEI. The V end was cut by 4 bases, the J end by 2 bases, with 9 bases between. The CDR3 is 14 residues long. The CDR3 sequence: CASSAGLPGNTIYF. The CDR3 nucleotides are TGTGCCAGCAGTGCAGGACTTCCTGGAAACACCATATATTTT.

The CDR3 spells CASSPTSGSTHEQFF. The DNA for the CDR3 is TGTGCCAGCAGCCCTACGTCGGGCTCCACCCATGAGCAGTTCTTC. J is TRBJ2-1 and V is TRBV7-2, with D hard to call. CDR3 length: 15 residues. Trimming removed 5 bases from V and 8 bases from J, with 19 bases in between. Germline assignment: CDR1 SGHTA and CDR2 FQGNSA. The full variable domain, rest sourced from reference TRBV7-2 and TRBJ2-1, is GAGVSQSPSNKVTEKGKDVELRCDPISGHTALYWYRQSLGQGLEFLIYFQGNSAPDKSGLPSDRFSAERTGGSVSTLTIQRTQQEDSAVYLCASSPTSGSTHEQFFGPGTRLTVL.